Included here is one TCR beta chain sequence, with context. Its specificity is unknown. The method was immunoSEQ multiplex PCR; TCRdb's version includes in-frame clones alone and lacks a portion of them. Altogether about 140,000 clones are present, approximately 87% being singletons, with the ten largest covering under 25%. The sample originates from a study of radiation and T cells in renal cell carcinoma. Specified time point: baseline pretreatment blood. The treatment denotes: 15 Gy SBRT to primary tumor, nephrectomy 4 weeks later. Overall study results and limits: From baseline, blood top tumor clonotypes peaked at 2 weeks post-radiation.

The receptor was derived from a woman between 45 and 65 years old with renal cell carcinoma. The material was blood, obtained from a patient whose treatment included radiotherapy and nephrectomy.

The CDR3 nucleotides read TGTGCCAGCAGCGCAGGGGACGGCCCGAACACTGGGGCTTTCTTT. Protein product: CASSAGDGPNTGAFF. The chain carries TRBV9 and TRBJ1-1; D possibly corresponds to TRBD1 (6 bases). CDR3 length: 15 residues. The V and J ends lost 3 bases and 11 bases respectively, with 23 bases between them. Germline lookup yields CDR1 SGDLS and CDR2 YYNGEE. Drawing the rest from reference TRBV9 and TRBJ1-1, the complete variable domain is DSGVTQTPKHLITATGQRVTLRCSPRSGDLSVYWYQQSLDQGLQFLIQYYNGEERAKGNILERFSAQQFPDLHSELNLSSLELGDSALYFCASSAGDGPNTGAFFGQGTRLTVV.